This T cell receptor beta chain was sequenced in a study of CD8 T cells in ankylosing spondylitis. Study-wide findings and caveats: Within matched ankylosing spondylitis synovial fluid, disease-linked clones were reportedly significantly enriched. Seemingly distinctive of ankylosing spondylitis blood was a TCR beta motif formed by eight highly homologous variants. Clones that were linked to disease were CD8+ and were relatively rare in peripheral blood. In the blood and synovial fluid of reactive arthritis, some motif variants had been previously reported.

Germline V gene lookup returns CDR1 DFQATT and CDR2 SNEGSKA (reference sequence). V was cut by 6 bases and J by 2 bases, with 16 bases left in between. This CDR3 region has 14 residues. For TCR beta, libraries came from quantitative 5'-RACE with molecular barcodes. TCRdb processed the 5' RACE reads anew with MiXCR; each CDR3 protein has one entry. Here the sample spans about 450,000 distinct CDR3 sequences, around 26% being singletons. With respect to this clonotype: Its specificity is not known.

This chain joins TRBV20-1 and TRBJ2-5, with a tentative D call TRBD2 (5 bases). This TCR was sampled from a male donor with ankylosing spondylitis. The sequencing input was blood, either unsorted or a sorted T cell fraction (not recorded which). In DNA form, the CDR3 reads TGCAGTGCCCGGGTGGGAGCGGTACAAGAGACCCAGTACTTC. Translated: CSARVGAVQETQYF.